This TCR beta chain comes out of a study of T cell changes during pregnancy in multiple sclerosis. Repertoires were generated with immunoSEQ multiplex PCR, while TCRdb's copy carries only in-frame clones and drops some. The sample records tens of thousands of clones, about nine tenths being singletons. This clone was recorded only once. The germline V and J ends were trimmed by 2 bases and 5 bases, with 14 bases remaining between them. The CDR3 covers 15 residues. CDR1 MNHEY and CDR2 SVGAGI come from the germline V gene. Material: peripheral blood, obtained in the first trimester of pregnancy. The V and J genes are TRBV6-5 and TRBJ2-3, with TRBD2 as a possible D gene (6 bases). The source is a female donor with multiple sclerosis, enrolled in a pregnancy study. The CDR3 reads CASSYGTGDEDTQYF. In nucleotides, the CDR3 is TGTGCCAGCAGTTACGGGACGGGAGATGAAGATACGCAGTATTTT.